These 3 T cell receptor beta chains originate from one sample sequenced in a study of CD8 T cells in ankylosing spondylitis. TCRdb reanalysed the 5' RACE reads using MiXCR and keeps one entry per CDR3 protein. The table lists tens of thousands of distinct CDR3 sequences, 4% of them singletons, with roughly 4.2% in the top ten. The sample consisted of blood, either unsorted or a sorted T cell fraction (not recorded which). These TCRs come from a female donor with ankylosing spondylitis or in good health (not recorded which).

This clonotype was recorded many times. The chain couples TRBV23-1 to TRBJ2-1; possible D gene TRBD2, 6 bases. TRBV23-1 is recorded as an ORF, its role being uncertain. The CDR3 is 13 residues long. V was pared by 7 bases and J by 8 bases, with 15 bases between. CDR3 in DNA: TGCGCCAGCATCCCGGCGAGGGAGGATGAGCAGTTCTTC. Protein sequence: CASIPAREDEQFF.

This clonotype was seen at least ten times. The rearrangement uses TRBV9 and TRBJ2-3; D is uncertain. Trimming removed 0 bases at V and 6 bases at J, with 17 bases between. This CDR3 is 16 amino acids long. The V gene's germline CDR1 is SGDLS and CDR2 YYNGEE. CDR3 protein: CASSVAASKAHDTQYF. DNA for the CDR3: TGTGCCAGCAGCGTAGCAGCTTCGAAAGCACATGATACGCAGTATTTT.

This clonotype was recorded at least ten times. CDR3 in amino acids: CASSVGSGGANTEAFF. CDR3 DNA: TGTGCCAGCAGCGTAGGGTCAGGAGGGGCGAACACTGAAGCTTTCTTT. The V gene is TRBV9, the J gene TRBJ1-1; perhaps TRBD1 as D (5 bases). Trimming removed 0 bases from V and 1 base from J, with 13 bases in between. Germline CDR1 SGDLS, CDR2 YYNGEE. The CDR3 consists of 16 residues.